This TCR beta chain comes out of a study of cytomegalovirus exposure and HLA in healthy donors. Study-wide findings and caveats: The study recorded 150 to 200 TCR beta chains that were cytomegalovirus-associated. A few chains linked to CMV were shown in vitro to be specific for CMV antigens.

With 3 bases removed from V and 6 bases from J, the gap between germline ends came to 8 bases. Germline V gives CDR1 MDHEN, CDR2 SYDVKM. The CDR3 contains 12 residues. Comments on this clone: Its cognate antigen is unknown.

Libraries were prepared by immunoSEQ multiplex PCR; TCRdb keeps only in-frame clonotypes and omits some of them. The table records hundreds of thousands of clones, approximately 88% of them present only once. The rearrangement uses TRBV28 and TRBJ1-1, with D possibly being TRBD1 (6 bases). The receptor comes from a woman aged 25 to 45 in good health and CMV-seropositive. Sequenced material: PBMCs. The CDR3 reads CASSFDRPEAFF. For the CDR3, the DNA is TGTGCCAGCAGTTTCGACAGGCCTGAAGCTTTCTTT. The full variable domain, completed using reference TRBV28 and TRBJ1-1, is DVKVTQSSRYLVKRTGEKVFLECVQDMDHENMFWYRQDPGLGLRLIYFSYDVKMKEKGDIPEGYSVSREKKERFSLILESASTNQTSMYLCASSFDRPEAFFGQGTRLTVV.